The clone carrying this TCR beta chain was observed a single time. The data were obtained in a study of blood T cell repertoires in COVID-19. This table comes from immunoSEQ multiplex PCR, and its TCRdb copy is limited to in-frame clones, with some not included. The sample lists a few hundred thousand clones, less than 90% seen once, with about an eighth in the top ten. Germline V gives CDR1 SGDLS, CDR2 YYNGEE. The length of the CDR3 is 13 residues. Trimming stripped 4 bases from V and 0 bases from J, with 7 bases between. The chain links TRBV9 to TRBJ1-1, with no clear D. The clonotype originates from a woman aged 70-85 years with COVID-19, enrolled during active disease. The sample taken for sequencing was peripheral blood. The CDR3 loop reads CASSPQMNTEAFF. DNA for the CDR3: TGTGCCAGCAGCCCGCAGATGAACACTGAAGCTTTCTTT.